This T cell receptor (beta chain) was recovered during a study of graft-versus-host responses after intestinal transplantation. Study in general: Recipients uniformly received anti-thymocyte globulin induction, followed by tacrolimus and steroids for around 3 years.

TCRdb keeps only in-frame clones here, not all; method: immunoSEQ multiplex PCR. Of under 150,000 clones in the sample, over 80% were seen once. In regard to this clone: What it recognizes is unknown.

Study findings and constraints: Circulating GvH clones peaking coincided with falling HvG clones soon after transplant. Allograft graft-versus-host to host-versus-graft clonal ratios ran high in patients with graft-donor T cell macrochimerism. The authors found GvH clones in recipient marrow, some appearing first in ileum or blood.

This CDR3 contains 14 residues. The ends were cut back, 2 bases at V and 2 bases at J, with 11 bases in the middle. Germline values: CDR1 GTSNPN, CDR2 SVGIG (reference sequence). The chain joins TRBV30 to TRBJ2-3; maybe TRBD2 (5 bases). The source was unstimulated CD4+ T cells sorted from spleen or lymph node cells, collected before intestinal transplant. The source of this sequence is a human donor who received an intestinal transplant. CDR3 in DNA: TGTGCCTGGAGTTCGGGAATTAACACAGATACGCAGTATTTT. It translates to CAWSSGINTDTQYF.